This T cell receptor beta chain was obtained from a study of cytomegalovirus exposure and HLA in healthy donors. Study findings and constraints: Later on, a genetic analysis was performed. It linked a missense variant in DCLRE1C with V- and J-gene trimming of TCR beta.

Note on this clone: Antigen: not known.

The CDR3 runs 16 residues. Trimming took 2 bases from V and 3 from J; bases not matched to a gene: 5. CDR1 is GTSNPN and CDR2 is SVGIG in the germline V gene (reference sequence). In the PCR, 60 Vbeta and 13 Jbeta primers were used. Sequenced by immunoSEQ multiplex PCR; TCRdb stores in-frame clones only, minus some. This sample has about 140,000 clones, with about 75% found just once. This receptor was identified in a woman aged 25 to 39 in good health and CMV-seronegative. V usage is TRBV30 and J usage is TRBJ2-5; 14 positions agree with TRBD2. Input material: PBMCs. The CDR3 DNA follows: TGTGCCTGGAGTTCGGGACTAGCGGGAGTAAAAGAGACCCAGTACTTC. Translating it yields CAWSSGLAGVKETQYF.